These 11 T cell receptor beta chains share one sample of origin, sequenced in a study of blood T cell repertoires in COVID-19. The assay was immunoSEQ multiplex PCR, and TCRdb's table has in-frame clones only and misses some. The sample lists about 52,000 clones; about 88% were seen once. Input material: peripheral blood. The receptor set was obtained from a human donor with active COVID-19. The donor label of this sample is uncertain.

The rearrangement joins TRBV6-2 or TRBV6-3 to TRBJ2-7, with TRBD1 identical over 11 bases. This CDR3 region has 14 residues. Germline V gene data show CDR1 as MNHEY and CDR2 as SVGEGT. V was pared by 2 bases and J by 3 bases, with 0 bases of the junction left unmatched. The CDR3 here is CASSYGTGGYEQYF. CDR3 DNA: TGTGCCAGCAGTTACGGGACAGGGGGCTACGAGCAGTACTTC.

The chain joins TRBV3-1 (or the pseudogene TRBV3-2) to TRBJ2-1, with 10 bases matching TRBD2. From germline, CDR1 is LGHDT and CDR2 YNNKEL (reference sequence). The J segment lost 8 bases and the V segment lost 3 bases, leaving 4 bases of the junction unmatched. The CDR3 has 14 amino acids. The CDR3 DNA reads TGTGCCAGCAGCCATAGCGGGGGGTTCTATGAGCAGTTCTTC. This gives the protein CASSHSGGFYEQFF.

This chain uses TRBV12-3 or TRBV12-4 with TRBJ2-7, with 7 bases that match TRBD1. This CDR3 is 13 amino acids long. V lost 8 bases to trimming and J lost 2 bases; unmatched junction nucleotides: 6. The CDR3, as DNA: TGTGCCAGCTCTCGGCAGGGGGCCTACGAGCAGTACTTC. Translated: CASSRQGAYEQYF.

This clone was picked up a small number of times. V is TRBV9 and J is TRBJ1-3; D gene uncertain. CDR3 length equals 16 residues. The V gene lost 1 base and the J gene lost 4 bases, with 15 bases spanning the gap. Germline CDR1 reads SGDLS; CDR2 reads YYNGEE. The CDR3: CASSVMSIGRGNTIYF. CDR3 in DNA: TGTGCCAGCAGCGTAATGAGTATAGGGAGAGGAAACACCATATATTTT.

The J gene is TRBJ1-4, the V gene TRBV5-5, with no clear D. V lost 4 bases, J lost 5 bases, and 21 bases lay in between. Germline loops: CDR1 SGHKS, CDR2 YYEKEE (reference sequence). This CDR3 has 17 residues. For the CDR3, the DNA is TGTGCCAGCAGCCTCATATTGGAGCCGCACGGGAATGAAAAACTGTTTTTT. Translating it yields CASSLILEPHGNEKLFF.

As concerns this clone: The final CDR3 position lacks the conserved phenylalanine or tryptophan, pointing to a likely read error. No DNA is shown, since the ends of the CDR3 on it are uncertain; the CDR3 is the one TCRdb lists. CDR3 sequence: CASSHEGRAGVV. The V call is TRBV3-1 (or the pseudogene TRBV3-2), the J call TRBJ1-2. Ends included, the CDR3 has 12 residues. Germline CDR1 and CDR2: LGHDT and YNNKEL (reference sequence).

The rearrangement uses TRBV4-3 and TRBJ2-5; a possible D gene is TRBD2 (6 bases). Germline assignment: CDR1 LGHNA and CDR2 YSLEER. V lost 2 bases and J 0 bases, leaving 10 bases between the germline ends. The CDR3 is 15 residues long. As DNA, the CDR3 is TGCGCCAGCAGCCAATTAACGGGGGACCAAGAGACCCAGTACTTC. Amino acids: CASSQLTGDQETQYF.

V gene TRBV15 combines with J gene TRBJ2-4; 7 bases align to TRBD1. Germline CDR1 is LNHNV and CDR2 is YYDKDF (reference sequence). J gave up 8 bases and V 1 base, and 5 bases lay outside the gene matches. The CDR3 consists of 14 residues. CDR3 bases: TGTGCCACCAGCAGAGGGACAGGTAGATACATTCAGTACTTC. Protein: CATSRGTGRYIQYF.

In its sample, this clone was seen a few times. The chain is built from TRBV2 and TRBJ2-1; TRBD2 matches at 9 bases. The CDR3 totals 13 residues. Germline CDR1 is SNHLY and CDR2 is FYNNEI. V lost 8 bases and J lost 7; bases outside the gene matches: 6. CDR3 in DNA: TGTGCCAGCGCGGGGGGGGTAAGGAATGAGCAGTTCTTC. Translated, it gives CASAGGVRNEQFF.

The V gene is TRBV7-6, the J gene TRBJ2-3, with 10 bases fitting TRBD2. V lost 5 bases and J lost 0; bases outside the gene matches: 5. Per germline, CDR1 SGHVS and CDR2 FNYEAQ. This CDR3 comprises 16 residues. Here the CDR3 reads CASSPRAGGSTDTQYF. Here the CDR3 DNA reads TGTGCCAGCAGCCCCCGAGCGGGGGGGAGCACAGATACGCAGTATTTT.

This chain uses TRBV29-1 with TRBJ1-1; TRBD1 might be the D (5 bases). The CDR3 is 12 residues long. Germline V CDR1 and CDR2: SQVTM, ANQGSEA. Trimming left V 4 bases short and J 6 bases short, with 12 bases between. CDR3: CSVGGRGPEAFF. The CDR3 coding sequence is TGCAGCGTTGGAGGGAGGGGCCCTGAAGCTTTCTTT.